These 32 T cell receptor beta chains came from one sample sequenced in a study of blood T cell repertoires in COVID-19. The method was immunoSEQ multiplex PCR; TCRdb's version includes in-frame clones alone and lacks a portion of them. The table has more than 150,000 clones, 70% to 90% seen once; the top ten hold approximately 2.7%. The source material was peripheral blood. The source of these receptors is a man in his forties or fifties with active or convalescent COVID-19.

With regard to this clone: Other DNA sequences of this sample code for an identical CDR3. V is TRBV3-1 (or the pseudogene TRBV3-2) and J is TRBJ2-7; D remains unclear. This CDR3 has 11 residues. Germline V lookup: CDR1 LGHDT, CDR2 YNNKEL (reference sequence). Deletions cut 1 base from V and 5 bases from J, with 3 bases between. CDR3 region: CASSQVNEQYF. The CDR3 DNA follows: TGTGCCAGCAGCCAAGTAAACGAGCAGTACTTC.

This clone turned up a few times. This chain connects TRBV5-1 to TRBJ1-1; D is unresolved. The CDR3 loop spans 13 amino acids. Trimming removed 4 bases at V and 1 base at J, with 8 bases between. The germline V gene has CDR1 SGHRS and CDR2 YFSETQ. CDR3 sequence (DNA): TGCGCCAGCAGCCGGAGGGAGAACACTGAAGCTTTCTTT. This gives the protein CASSRRENTEAFF.

V gene TRBV5-1 combines with J gene TRBJ2-6; TRBD2 agrees at 9 bases. The V and J ends lost 4 bases and 2 bases, in that order; junction bases with no gene match: 1. The CDR3 is 15 amino acids. Per germline, CDR1 SGHRS and CDR2 YFSETQ. The CDR3 protein is CASSPSGAGANVLTF. In DNA form, the CDR3 reads TGCGCCAGCAGCCCTAGCGGGGCTGGGGCCAACGTCCTGACTTTC.

J is TRBJ2-1 and V is TRBV7-2; maybe TRBD2 (6 bases). This CDR3 is built from 15 residues. V lost 4 bases to trimming and J lost 2 bases, with 12 bases between them. Germline V gene data show CDR1 as SGHTA and CDR2 as FQGNSA. The CDR3 DNA follows: TGTGCCAGCAGCTCCCGACTAGGGACCTACAATGAGCAGTTCTTC. It codes for CASSSRLGTYNEQFF.

This clone was recorded a few times. The CDR3 here is CASSPTVTYTEAFF. In DNA, the CDR3 is TGTGCCAGCTCACCAACGGTCACCTACACTGAAGCTTTCTTT. The rearrangement uses TRBV18 and TRBJ1-1; D remains ambiguous. This CDR3 region has 14 residues. The germline gives CDR1 KGHSH, CDR2 LQKENI. V shed 2 bases and J shed 3 bases, with 10 bases lying between them.

The gene calls are TRBV7-2 and TRBJ2-2; D gene ambiguous. From germline, CDR1 is SGHTA and CDR2 FQGNSA. The V end lost 5 bases, the J end lost 5 bases, and 12 bases lay between the germline ends. The CDR3 spans 14 residues. This CDR3 reads CASSPASRTGELFF. CDR3 sequence (DNA): TGTGCCAGCAGCCCTGCCTCGCGGACCGGGGAGCTGTTTTTT.

The V call is TRBV29-1, the J call TRBJ2-2; 7 bases agree with TRBD1. V dropped 4 bases and J dropped 8; count of bases not matched to a gene: 10. This CDR3 comprises 14 residues. Germline V gene lookup returns CDR1 SQVTM and CDR2 ANQGSEA. The CDR3 loop is CSVGWTDRAGELFF. The CDR3 nucleotides read TGCAGCGTTGGGTGGACTGACAGGGCTGGGGAGCTGTTTTTT.

V and J are TRBV15 and TRBJ2-3; 7 nucleotides match TRBD1. CDR1 is LNHNV and CDR2 is YYDKDF in the germline V gene (reference sequence). The CDR3 runs 13 residues. V shed 8 bases, J shed 2 bases, and the junction held 4 bases outside the gene matches. The CDR3 nucleotides read TGTGCCACCGGGGACAGCTACACAGATACGCAGTATTTT. It codes for CATGDSYTDTQYF.

The chain recombines TRBV7-2 with TRBJ2-6, with D tentatively TRBD1 (5 bases). Germline CDR1 and CDR2: SGHTA and FQGNSA. The CDR3 is 16 residues long. The germline V and J ends were trimmed by 5 bases and 2 bases, with 13 bases remaining between them. This CDR3 is CASSQRTGTGANVLTF. In nucleotides, the CDR3 is TGTGCCAGCAGCCAGCGAACAGGCACTGGGGCCAACGTCCTGACTTTC.

This clone turned up a few times. The V call is TRBV7-8, the J call TRBJ2-3; 8 positions match TRBD2. Germline V gene lookup returns CDR1 SGHVS and CDR2 FQNEAQ. V lost 5 bases to trimming and J lost 0 bases; unmatched junction nucleotides: 10. The CDR3 has 17 residues. CDR3 sequence reads: CASSPSTLAGSTDTQYF. The CDR3 bases are TGTGCCAGCAGCCCAAGTACCCTAGCGGGTAGCACAGATACGCAGTATTTT.

V gene TRBV7-2 combines with J gene TRBJ1-1, with TRBD1 as a possible D gene (5 bases). CDR1 is SGHTA and CDR2 is FQGNSA in the germline V gene. V lost 1 base and J 3 bases, leaving 9 bases between the germline ends. The CDR3 has 14 residues. CDR3 sequence reads: CASSLDPGDTEAFF. Written as DNA, the CDR3 is TGTGCCAGCAGCTTAGACCCGGGGGACACTGAAGCTTTCTTT.

The chain recombines TRBV11-2 with TRBJ2-5; D is perhaps TRBD2 (5 bases). This CDR3 has 18 residues. V lost 3 bases and J lost 1, with 21 bases in between. Germline V gives CDR1 SGHAT, CDR2 FQNNGV. Here the CDR3 DNA reads TGTGCCAGCAGCTTCGGAAGAGATACTAGTTTCTCCCAAGAGACCCAGTACTTC. Translation gives CASSFGRDTSFSQETQYF.

The J gene is TRBJ2-7, the V gene TRBV11-2; D call uncertain. The length of the CDR3 is 13 residues. Germline CDR1 is SGHAT and CDR2 is FQNNGV. The V gene lost 0 bases and the J gene lost 6 bases, with 9 bases spanning the gap. The CDR3: CASSLEPPGEQYF. CDR3 sequence (DNA): TGTGCCAGCAGCTTAGAACCTCCCGGCGAGCAGTACTTC.

The gene calls are TRBV7-8 and TRBJ2-3, with 10 bases aligning to TRBD1. V was pared by 3 bases and J by 3 bases, with 3 bases of the junction left unmatched. The V gene's germline CDR1 is SGHVS and CDR2 FQNEAQ. The length of the CDR3 is 15 residues. CDR3 region: CASSFGTGVTDTQYF. Written as DNA, the CDR3 is TGTGCCAGCAGCTTTGGGACAGGGGTGACAGATACGCAGTATTTT. Based on the CDR3 plus reference TRBV7-8 and TRBJ2-3, the full variable domain is GAGVSQSPRYKVAKRGQDVALRCDPISGHVSLFWYQQALGQGPEFLTYFQNEAQLDKSGLPSDRFFAERPEGSVSTLKIQRTQQEDSAVYLCASSFGTGVTDTQYFGPGTRLTVL.

V gene TRBV27 combines with J gene TRBJ1-2, with 8 bases identical to TRBD1. Unmatched junction bases numbered 13, after V lost 3 bases and J lost 7 bases. This CDR3 is built from 16 residues. In germline, CDR1 is MNHEY, CDR2 SMNVEV (reference sequence). The CDR3 spells CASSFSPAGGASGYTF. The CDR3 DNA reads TGTGCCAGCAGTTTTTCACCTGCAGGGGGCGCCTCTGGCTACACCTTC.

CDR3 loop: CASSDRGTIGEQYF. In DNA form, the CDR3 reads TGTGCCAGCAGCGACCGGGGGACCATAGGCGAGCAGTACTTC. This chain links TRBV7-3 with TRBJ2-7; TRBD2 might be the D (6 bases). This CDR3 is built from 14 residues. Deletions cut 5 bases from V and 6 bases from J, with 17 bases between. Germline V gene lookup returns CDR1 SGHTA and CDR2 FQGTGA.

The CDR3 DNA follows: TGTGCCAGCAGCCTGATACGGACAGGGGTGGGATACTTC. It codes for CASSLIRTGVGYF. This chain connects TRBV6-2 or TRBV6-3 to TRBJ2-7; 9 bases match TRBD1. The V and J ends lost 6 bases and 13 bases, in that order; junction bases with no gene match: 13. The germline CDR1 and CDR2 sequences are MNHEY and SVGEGT. This CDR3 is 13 amino acids long.

The genes are TRBV24-1 and TRBJ2-3; 11 nucleotides match TRBD2. From germline, CDR1 is KGHDR and CDR2 SFDVKD. Losses at the gene ends were 3 bases for V and 3 bases for J; bases not matched to a gene: 7. The CDR3 has 17 residues. CDR3 nucleotides: TGTGCCACCAGTGATGGCCTGACTAGCGGGGTTACAGATACGCAGTATTTT. Encoded protein: CATSDGLTSGVTDTQYF.

V and J are TRBV30 and TRBJ1-4; no reliable D call. Germline lookup yields CDR1 GTSNPN and CDR2 SVGIG (reference sequence). The germline V and J ends were trimmed by 3 bases and 10 bases, with 18 bases remaining between them. The CDR3 consists of 14 residues. The CDR3 DNA sequence: TGTGCCTGGAGGGTCGGGGTAGTCGCGGGAAAACTGTTTTTT. This sequence encodes CAWRVGVVAGKLFF.

The V and J genes are TRBV19 and TRBJ2-5; the D is unclear. There are 13 residues in the CDR3. Germline-derived CDR1 and CDR2 are LNHDA and SQIVND (reference sequence). The V end was cut by 3 bases, the J end by 0 bases, with 5 bases between. The CDR3 region is CASSMSNQETQYF. CDR3 DNA: TGTGCCAGTAGTATGTCCAACCAAGAGACCCAGTACTTC.

This clone turned up a few times. V and J are TRBV5-4 and TRBJ1-2; 7 nucleotides match TRBD1. Germline loops: CDR1 SGHNT, CDR2 YYREEE (reference sequence). This CDR3 spans 14 amino acids. V was clipped by 4 bases and J by 3 bases; unmatched bases: 6. CDR3 protein: CASSVYRGHYGYTF. CDR3 sequence (DNA): TGTGCCAGCAGCGTATACAGGGGTCACTATGGCTACACCTTC.

The CDR3 is CASKAGGNYGYTF. The CDR3 coding sequence is TGTGCCAGCAAGGCAGGGGGCAACTATGGCTACACCTTC. V usage is TRBV6-5 and J usage is TRBJ1-2; 8 positions agree with TRBD1. Germline lookup yields CDR1 MNHEY and CDR2 SVGAGI. The CDR3 loop spans 13 amino acids. The J segment lost 2 bases and the V segment lost 7 bases, leaving 3 bases of the junction unmatched.

The V and J genes are TRBV11-2 and TRBJ2-7, with 7 positions matching TRBD1. The CDR3 consists of 13 residues. CDR1 is SGHAT and CDR2 is FQNNGV in the germline V gene. V shed 4 bases, J shed 7 bases, and the junction held 7 bases outside the gene matches. The CDR3 protein is CASSSSRTGEQYF. The CDR3 coding sequence is TGTGCCAGCAGCTCGTCCCGGACAGGAGAGCAGTACTTC.

The chain has TRBV18 and TRBJ2-3, with 12 nucleotides matching TRBD2. V was clipped by 2 bases and J by 6 bases; unmatched bases: 9. Germline V gives CDR1 KGHSH, CDR2 LQKENI. The CDR3 extends over 17 amino acids. The CDR3 region is CASSPIASSGGADTQYF. CDR3 in DNA: TGTGCCAGCTCACCAATCGCGTCTAGCGGGGGGGCCGATACGCAGTATTTT.

This clone was observed once. This chain connects TRBV19 to TRBJ1-5; tentatively, D is TRBD1 (6 bases). V was pared by 5 bases and J by 9 bases, with 29 bases between. CDR3 length: 18 residues. CDR1 LNHDA and CDR2 SQIVND come from the germline V gene (reference sequence). The CDR3 DNA reads TGTGCCAGTAGTTTCAAGGGGGAAAACAGGGTCCTCATGTGGCCCCAGCATTTT. It encodes CASSFKGENRVLMWPQHF.

The chain is built from TRBV6-6 and TRBJ2-1; D remains ambiguous. Trimming took 0 bases from V and 0 from J, leaving 9 bases between them. The V gene's germline CDR1 is MNHNY and CDR2 SVGAGI (reference sequence). The CDR3 has 16 amino acids. CDR3 sequence: CASSYSELSSYNEQFF. The CDR3, as DNA: TGTGCCAGCAGTTACTCTGAGCTGAGCTCCTACAATGAGCAGTTCTTC.

This clone was recorded once. V is TRBV11-2 and J is TRBJ1-3; the D is unclear. The CDR3 has 14 residues. Germline V gene sequence: CDR1 SGHAT, CDR2 FQNNGV. V was cut by 1 base and J by 0 bases, with 4 bases left in between. The CDR3 nucleotides read TGTGCCAGCAGCTTAGGCGGCTCTGGAAACACCATATATTTT. Its translation: CASSLGGSGNTIYF. Looking up the rest from reference TRBV11-2 and TRBJ1-3 gives the full variable domain: EAGVAQSPRYKIIEKRQSVAFWCNPISGHATLYWYQQILGQGPKLLIQFQNNGVVDDSQLPKDRFSAERLKGVDSTLKIQPAKLEDSAVYLCASSLGGSGNTIYFGEGSWLTVV.

The chain is built from TRBV5-6 and TRBJ1-2, with D possibly being TRBD1 (6 bases). The germline V gene encodes CDR1 SGHDT and CDR2 YYEEEE. The CDR3 totals 14 residues. The V end was cut by 5 bases, the J end by 2 bases, with 13 bases between. The CDR3 coding sequence is TGTGCCAGCAGGTACCGGACAGAGAACTATGGCTACACCTTC. It specifies CASRYRTENYGYTF.

This chain uses TRBV28 with TRBJ1-4; D uncertain. The V end lost 6 bases, the J end lost 6 bases, and 23 bases lay between the germline ends. This CDR3 comprises 17 residues. The germline gives CDR1 MDHEN, CDR2 SYDVKM. CDR3 amino acids: CASRPAGRWAVDEKLFF. In nucleotides, the CDR3 is TGTGCCAGCAGGCCTGCGGGAAGATGGGCGGTGGATGAAAAACTGTTTTTT.

The V gene is TRBV27, the J gene TRBJ1-1; TRBD1 might be the D (6 bases). The CDR3 runs 16 residues. CDR1 and CDR2 (germline): MNHEY, SMNVEV (reference sequence). V was pared by 2 bases and J by 4 bases, with 17 bases between. CDR3 loop: CASSLMAGEFFTEAFF. CDR3 bases: TGTGCCAGCAGTTTAATGGCAGGGGAGTTTTTCACTGAAGCTTTCTTT.

As for this clone: Other DNA variants within this sample encode the same CDR3. V usage is TRBV18 and J usage is TRBJ2-3, with 7 bases fitting TRBD1. The germline V gene encodes CDR1 KGHSH and CDR2 LQKENI. The V gene end was trimmed by 5 bases and the J gene end by 6 bases; junction bases not matched to a gene: 2. The CDR3 consists of 12 residues. This CDR3 is CASSSDRDTQYF. Here the CDR3 DNA reads TGTGCCAGCTCATCGGACAGGGATACGCAGTATTTT.

This clone was seen once. The chain links TRBV19 to TRBJ1-1, with TRBD1 matching over 10 bases. The germline V gene encodes CDR1 LNHDA and CDR2 SQIVND (reference sequence). V shed 7 bases and J 5 bases; nucleotides not matched to a gene: 10. The CDR3 loop spans 15 amino acids. For the CDR3, the DNA is TGTGCCAGTATGCCGGGGGGACAGGGGATAACTGAAGCTTTCTTT. It encodes CASMPGGQGITEAFF.